This T cell receptor (beta chain) originates from a study of shared clonotypes between healthy human individuals. Study conclusions and caveats: Some naive CD4 clonotypes, approximately 4.5%, turned up in common across several donors. The study drew on few donors, limiting represented genetic and exposure-history diversity.

Germline values: CDR1 MNHEY, CDR2 SMNVEV (reference sequence). The length of the CDR3 is 14 residues. The trim removed 5 bases at V and 8 bases at J, leaving 7 bases unmatched. CD8 cells regarded as naive lacked CD45RO, were positively chosen for CCR7, and omitted terminally differentiated effector memory CD45RA+ cells. Healthy and HIV-negative, the adult donors had no recent acute infections or vaccinations. Researchers ran the assay at a deep level. Repertoires were generated with immunoSEQ multiplex PCR, while TCRdb's copy carries only in-frame clones and drops some. Of about 2 million clones listed, about 95% are singletons. This clone was picked up one time. Its antigen is still unknown.

The rearrangement uses TRBV27 and TRBJ2-4; 9 bases are a match to TRBD1. Sequences were obtained from naive CD8+ T cells sorted from blood. The clonotype comes from a young man in good health. CDR3: CASSLGQGLDIQYF. Written as DNA, the CDR3 is TGTGCCAGCAGTCTCGGACAGGGGTTAGACATTCAGTACTTC.